The 18 T cell receptor beta chains presented below share a single source sample, sequenced in a study of cytomegalovirus exposure and HLA in healthy donors. PCR primers comprised 60 Vbeta and 13 Jbeta primers. Some clones are missing from TCRdb's copy, which holds only in-frame ones; the method was immunoSEQ multiplex PCR. The sample includes 100,000 or so clones, over 75% of them seen just once. The sample comprised PBMCs. The source is a young man in good health and CMV-seropositive.

This chain connects TRBV30 to TRBJ1-4; TRBD1 agrees at 11 bases. Germline CDR1 reads GTSNPN; CDR2 reads SVGIG (reference sequence). This CDR3 has 15 amino acids. V was clipped by 3 bases and J by 4 bases; unmatched bases: 4. The CDR3 DNA sequence: TGTGCCTGGAGAGAGGGGACAGGGGGTAATGAAAAACTGTTTTTT. This encodes CAWREGTGGNEKLFF.

This clone has a single count. The V and J genes are TRBV5-6 and TRBJ1-1; tentative D call: TRBD1 (6 bases). V lost 4 bases, J lost 3 bases, and 13 bases lay in between. The germline V gene encodes CDR1 SGHDT and CDR2 YYEEEE. The CDR3 is 14 amino acids. CDR3 DNA sequence: TGTGCCAGCAGCGACAGGTTGCGGGACACTGAAGCTTTCTTT. As protein: CASSDRLRDTEAFF.

Points on this clone: The conserved closing phenylalanine or tryptophan is absent in this CDR3, likely reflecting a read error. The limits of the CDR3 on the DNA are not certain, so only TCRdb's listed CDR3 is given. This sequence joins TRBV5-6 and TRBJ2-7; the listed D gene, TRBD1, was not tested against the DNA. Germline CDR1 reads SGHDT; CDR2 reads YYEEEE. The CDR3 is 9 amino acids in total, end residues counted. CDR3 loop: CASRPGHRS.

This rearrangement joins TRBV28 to TRBJ1-2, with D possibly being TRBD1 (5 bases). From germline, CDR1 is MDHEN and CDR2 SYDVKM. This CDR3 is 15 amino acids long. The V end lost 2 bases, the J end lost 6 bases, and 16 bases lay between the germline ends. The CDR3 reads CASSLVGGGMDGYTF. CDR3 nucleotide sequence: TGTGCCAGCAGTTTAGTTGGGGGAGGGATGGATGGCTACACCTTC.

The chain couples TRBV5-4 to TRBJ1-6, with D possibly being TRBD1 (6 bases). Germline lookup yields CDR1 SGHNT and CDR2 YYREEE (reference sequence). CDR3 length equals 15 residues. The V end was cut by 4 bases, the J end by 1 base, with 9 bases between. CDR3 DNA: TGTGCCAGCAGCAGGGACACGTCCTATAATTCACCCCTCCACTTT. Its protein product is CASSRDTSYNSPLHF.

This chain's CDR3 is CASSRGLVMSEAFF. In DNA, the CDR3 is TGCGCCAGCAGCCGGGGCTTAGTTATGTCTGAAGCTTTCTTT. The gene calls are TRBV4-1 and TRBJ1-1; D possibly corresponds to TRBD1 (5 bases). The CDR3 is 14 residues long. The V end was cut by 4 bases, the J end by 6 bases, with 15 bases between. The germline CDR1 and CDR2 sequences are MGHRA and YSYEKL.

This clone has a single count. The chain uses TRBV2 and TRBJ1-5; D gene uncertain. Trimming pared 6 bases from V and 4 bases from J, leaving 16 bases between. CDR3 length equals 15 residues. From germline, CDR1 is SNHLY and CDR2 FYNNEI. CDR3 in DNA: TGTGCCAGCAGCGCCTCGTGGGCAGCTAATCAGCCCCAGCATTTT. It encodes CASSASWAANQPQHF.

V is TRBV7-9 and J is TRBJ2-3; 9 nucleotides agree with TRBD1. This CDR3 has 17 amino acids. Per the germline V gene, CDR1 is SEHNR and CDR2 is FQNEAQ (reference sequence). J was trimmed by 4 bases and V by 2 bases; bases with no gene match: 10. CDR3 loop: CASSLHPRDRVADTQYF. As DNA, the CDR3 is TGTGCCAGCAGCTTACATCCCCGGGACAGGGTTGCAGATACGCAGTATTTT.

This chain uses TRBV30 with TRBJ2-7; weak D call: TRBD1 (5 bases). Germline V gene lookup returns CDR1 GTSNPN and CDR2 SVGIG (reference sequence). Trimming took 2 bases from V and 2 from J, leaving 10 bases between them. This CDR3 contains 13 residues. The CDR3 loop is CAWSQRQTYEQYF. Written as DNA, the CDR3 is TGTGCCTGGAGTCAAAGACAGACCTACGAGCAGTACTTC.

V gene TRBV5-1 combines with J gene TRBJ2-3; possibly TRBD2 for D (6 bases). V lost 4 bases to trimming and J lost 3 bases, with 9 bases between them. The CDR3 has 13 residues. The germline gives CDR1 SGHRS, CDR2 YFSETQ. The CDR3 DNA is TGCGCCAGCAGCCAGGGACTGACAGATACGCAGTATTTT. Translation gives CASSQGLTDTQYF.

The table lists this clone with a few counts. V usage is TRBV7-6 and J usage is TRBJ1-2; TRBD1 matches 7 bases. CDR1 and CDR2 from the germline V gene are SGHVS and FNYEAQ. The CDR3 runs 13 residues. The V segment lost 4 bases and the J segment 8 bases; nucleotides outside the gene matches: 7. CDR3 in amino acids: CASSYIGGVGYTF. In DNA, the CDR3 is TGTGCCAGCAGCTACATAGGGGGCGTGGGCTACACCTTC.

The V and J genes are TRBV7-8 and TRBJ2-2; D may be TRBD1 (6 bases). The germline V and J ends were trimmed by 5 bases and 3 bases, with 19 bases remaining between them. Per germline, CDR1 SGHVS and CDR2 FQNEAQ. CDR3 length equals 17 residues. The CDR3 region is CASSLTHRVLDTGELFF. CDR3 sequence (DNA): TGTGCCAGCAGCCTGACCCACAGGGTTTTGGACACCGGGGAGCTGTTTTTT. The variable domain in full, completed from reference TRBV7-8 and TRBJ2-2, reads GAGVSQSPRYKVAKRGQDVALRCDPISGHVSLFWYQQALGQGPEFLTYFQNEAQLDKSGLPSDRFFAERPEGSVSTLKIQRTQQEDSAVYLCASSLTHRVLDTGELFFGEGSRLTVL.

The V call is TRBV5-6, the J call TRBJ2-3; D is perhaps TRBD2 (6 bases). The CDR3 contains 12 residues. V shed 4 bases and J shed 6 bases, with 9 bases lying between them. Germline CDR1 is SGHDT and CDR2 is YYEEEE. CDR3: CASSPGGDTQYF. In DNA, the CDR3 is TGTGCCAGCAGCCCAGGAGGGGATACGCAGTATTTT.

The chain couples TRBV7-2 to TRBJ1-4; D is possibly TRBD1 (6 bases). CDR1 is SGHTA and CDR2 is FQGNSA in the germline V gene. The CDR3 covers 15 residues. The V and J ends lost 5 bases and 3 bases respectively, with 13 bases between them. DNA for the CDR3: TGTGCCAGCAGCAAGCAGGGGTTTGCTAATGAAAAACTGTTTTTT. Translation gives CASSKQGFANEKLFF.

The CDR3 nucleotides read TGTGCCAGCAGTGAATTAAATGAGCAGTTCTTC. Protein: CASSELNEQFF. The chain combines TRBV2 with TRBJ2-1, with D hard to call. The V end lost 2 bases, the J end lost 7 bases, and 3 bases lay between the germline ends. Germline-derived CDR1 and CDR2 are SNHLY and FYNNEI. CDR3 length equals 11 residues.

The gene calls are TRBV10-2 and TRBJ2-6, with a possible D match to TRBD2 (5 bases). Deletions cut 7 bases from V and 1 base from J, with 8 bases between. The germline CDR1 and CDR2 sequences are WSHSY and SAAADI. The CDR3 length is 14 residues. The CDR3 loop is CASKRSSGANVLTF. CDR3 nucleotide sequence: TGCGCCAGCAAGCGGTCTTCTGGGGCCAACGTCCTGACTTTC.

The chain employs TRBV19 and TRBJ1-3, with D uncertain. Germline CDR1 LNHDA, CDR2 SQIVND (reference sequence). This CDR3 has 12 residues. Trimming left V 6 bases short and J 7 bases short, with 10 bases between. The CDR3 region has the DNA TGTGCCAGTAGGGGCGCGTCGAACACCATATATTTT. Amino acid sequence: CASRGASNTIYF.

This clone was picked up a small number of times. The chain employs TRBV14 and TRBJ2-6, with D maybe TRBD1 (5 bases). The CDR3 extends over 17 amino acids. The V and J ends lost 5 bases and 1 base respectively, with 15 bases between them. Germline V gives CDR1 SGHDN, CDR2 FVKESK. The CDR3 loop reads CASSDRWGLSGANVLTF. CDR3 coding DNA: TGTGCCAGCAGCGACCGTTGGGGCTTGTCTGGGGCCAACGTCCTGACTTTC.